The 22 T cell receptor beta chains given below trace back to one sample, sequenced in a study of T cell repertoires in cytomegalovirus infection. TCRdb processed the reads anew with MiXCR; each CDR3 protein has one entry. The repertoire holds hundreds of thousands of distinct CDR3 sequences, with approximately 10% as singletons. The sample consisted of PBMCs. These receptors were taken from a human donor in good health (CMV status not recorded). Some clones in this sample may be carry-over from other donors' samples.

The V gene is TRBV20-1, the J gene TRBJ2-2; possibly TRBD2 for D (5 bases). The ends were cut back, 0 bases at V and 7 bases at J, with 9 bases in the middle. The CDR3 spans 13 residues. The germline V gene encodes CDR1 DFQATT and CDR2 SNEGSKA (reference sequence). The CDR3 loop reads CSARESGIGELFF. The DNA for the CDR3 is TGCAGTGCTAGAGAATCCGGGATCGGGGAGCTGTTTTTT.

This clonotype was detected many times. For the CDR3, the DNA is TGTGCCAGCAGCTTAAAGACTGAAGCTTTCTTT. This gives the protein CASSLKTEAFF. The chain uses TRBV11-2 and TRBJ1-1, with D unresolved. Per the germline V gene, CDR1 is SGHAT and CDR2 is FQNNGV. The CDR3 loop spans 11 amino acids. With 2 bases removed from V and 5 bases from J, the gap between germline ends came to 3 bases.

In this sample, this clonotype turned up many times. The chain recombines TRBV28 with TRBJ2-7; TRBD1 agrees at 9 bases. CDR3 length equals 15 residues. The germline gives CDR1 MDHEN, CDR2 SYDVKM. Losses at the gene ends were 5 bases for V and 1 base for J; bases not matched to a gene: 6. CDR3 in amino acids: CASSQPGQGSYEQYF. The CDR3 DNA reads as TGTGCCAGCAGTCAACCTGGACAGGGGTCCTACGAGCAGTACTTC.

This clonotype was recorded many times. The chain recombines TRBV7-8 with TRBJ1-2; D gene ambiguous. V gave up 5 bases and J gave up 3 bases, with 16 bases separating them. This CDR3 has 15 amino acids. Germline CDR1 is SGHVS and CDR2 is FQNEAQ. CDR3 residues: CASSVGGRADYGYTF. The DNA for the CDR3 is TGTGCCAGCAGCGTCGGAGGGCGAGCGGACTATGGCTACACCTTC. Supplemented by reference TRBV7-8 and TRBJ1-2, the full variable domain reads GAGVSQSPRYKVAKRGQDVALRCDPISGHVSLFWYQQALGQGPEFLTYFQNEAQLDKSGLPSDRFFAERPEGSVSTLKIQRTQQEDSAVYLCASSVGGRADYGYTFGSGTRLTVV.

This clonotype was picked up a small number of times. V gene TRBV2 combines with J gene TRBJ2-3; TRBD2 agrees at 12 bases. Germline-derived CDR1 and CDR2 are SNHLY and FYNNEI. Unmatched junction bases numbered 12, after V lost 2 bases and J lost 6 bases. CDR3 length equals 18 residues. CDR3 sequence (DNA): TGTGCCAGCAGTGAACAACTAGCGGGGGGCGAAAGTGGGGATACGCAGTATTTT. Amino acid sequence: CASSEQLAGGESGDTQYF.

This clonotype was counted at least ten times. The chain uses TRBV10-3 and TRBJ1-3; D perhaps matches TRBD1 (5 bases). Trimming removed 3 bases from V and 0 bases from J, with 12 bases in between. From germline, CDR1 is ENHRY and CDR2 SYGVKD. The length of the CDR3 is 16 residues. CDR3 sequence reads: CAISERGQDSGNTIYF. The CDR3, as DNA: TGTGCCATCAGTGAAAGGGGTCAGGACTCTGGAAACACCATATATTTT.

This clonotype has at least ten counts. V is TRBV2 and J is TRBJ2-5, with 8 bases fitting TRBD1. The CDR3 loop spans 12 amino acids. Germline CDR1 SNHLY, CDR2 FYNNEI. Trimming took 5 bases from V and 4 from J; bases not matched to a gene: 0. The CDR3 DNA sequence: TGTGCCAGCAGTACAGGGGGAGAGACCCAGTACTTC. It yields the protein CASSTGGETQYF. Supplemented by reference TRBV2 and TRBJ2-5, the full variable domain reads EPEVTQTPSHQVTQMGQEVILRCVPISNHLYFYWYRQILGQKVEFLVSFYNNEISEKSEIFDDQFSVERPDGSNFTLKIRSTKLEDSAMYFCASSTGGETQYFGPGTRLLVL.

This clonotype was detected many times. This rearrangement joins TRBV7-9 to TRBJ2-3, with a possible D match to TRBD2 (6 bases). Germline-derived CDR1 and CDR2 are SEHNR and FQNEAQ (reference sequence). V lost 2 bases and J lost 6, with 18 bases in between. This CDR3 has 16 residues. DNA of the CDR3: TGTGCCAGCAGCTTAAGGCCAGCGGGCAACCCCGATACGCAGTATTTT. Its translation: CASSLRPAGNPDTQYF.

This clonotype was recorded many times. The chain carries TRBV7-6 and TRBJ1-2; possible D gene TRBD1, 6 bases. The CDR3 is 15 amino acids. The V gene's germline CDR1 is SGHVS and CDR2 FNYEAQ. V was trimmed by 2 bases and J by 4 bases, leaving 14 bases between them. The CDR3 reads CASSLWLQGSYGYTF. The CDR3 DNA sequence: TGTGCCAGCAGCTTATGGCTCCAGGGGTCCTATGGCTACACCTTC.

This clonotype was counted at least ten times. V is TRBV15 and J is TRBJ2-3; TRBD2 aligns across 9 bases. Per the germline V gene, CDR1 is LNHNV and CDR2 is YYDKDF (reference sequence). The CDR3 loop spans 17 amino acids. The trim removed 5 bases at V and 4 bases at J, leaving 13 bases unmatched. The CDR3 coding sequence is TGTGCCACCAGCGGGGGACTTGGAGCGGGAGGAGCAGATACGCAGTATTTT. Translated, it gives CATSGGLGAGGADTQYF.

This clonotype was counted ten times or more. The chain couples TRBV2 to TRBJ2-4; a possible D gene is TRBD1 (6 bases). This CDR3 comprises 14 residues. Germline loops: CDR1 SNHLY, CDR2 FYNNEI. V lost 2 bases and J lost 9, with 14 bases in between. CDR3 region: CASSELSGGLIQYF. DNA of the CDR3: TGTGCCAGCAGTGAACTCTCTGGGGGCCTCATTCAGTACTTC.

The chain is built from TRBV9 and TRBJ1-2; D remains ambiguous. The CDR3 covers 16 residues. Germline CDR1 SGDLS, CDR2 YYNGEE. Deletions cut 3 bases from V and 3 bases from J, with 18 bases between. The CDR3 DNA is TGTGCCAGCAGCGCCGATCCGGGGAGCGGGGACTATGGCTACACCTTC. Amino acid sequence: CASSADPGSGDYGYTF.

At least ten counts were recorded for this clonotype. The V gene is TRBV12-3 or TRBV12-4, the J gene TRBJ2-3; TRBD1 is a possible D gene (5 bases). The CDR3 has 16 amino acids. V lost 3 bases and J lost 0, with 13 bases in between. As DNA, the CDR3 is TGTGCCAGCAGTTTGGACCAGGGCCATAGCACAGATACGCAGTATTTT. Translated: CASSLDQGHSTDTQYF.

The rearrangement uses TRBV29-1 and TRBJ1-1, with 7 bases lining up with TRBD1. CDR1 and CDR2 from the germline V gene are SQVTM and ANQGSEA. Losses at the gene ends were 3 bases for V and 7 bases for J; bases not matched to a gene: 14. The CDR3 covers 15 residues. CDR3 amino acids: CSVDDNRGRSGEAFF. DNA of the CDR3: TGCAGCGTTGACGATAACAGGGGCCGGTCGGGTGAAGCTTTCTTT.

This clonotype was seen many times. The CDR3 DNA reads TGTGCCAGCCAGGGACTAGCGGGGGCCCAAGAGACCCAGTACTTC. Amino acid sequence: CASQGLAGAQETQYF. The genes are TRBV6-5 and TRBJ2-5; TRBD2 agrees at 14 bases. The length of the CDR3 is 15 residues. The germline gives CDR1 MNHEY, CDR2 SVGAGI. V gave up 8 bases and J gave up 1 base; unmatched junction bases: 3.

Here the CDR3 reads CASSVGWTGRRQPQHF. Written as DNA, the CDR3 is TGTGCCAGCAGTGTAGGATGGACAGGACGGAGGCAGCCCCAGCATTTT. The rearrangement uses TRBV28 and TRBJ1-5; the match to TRBD1 covers 7 bases. This CDR3 is 16 amino acids long. Germline assignment: CDR1 MDHEN and CDR2 SYDVKM. V lost 5 bases to trimming and J lost 7 bases; unmatched junction nucleotides: 14.

In its sample, this clonotype was seen many times. The chain carries TRBV10-2 and TRBJ2-4, with 9 bases that match TRBD1. The junction had 7 bases not matched to a gene; V was cut back by 7 bases and J by 6 bases. Germline loops: CDR1 WSHSY, CDR2 SAAADI. The CDR3 has 14 amino acids. CDR3 bases: TGCGCCAGCAAGGAACAGGGGGCGAGAAACATTCAGTACTTC. It encodes CASKEQGARNIQYF.

The chain carries TRBV20-1 and TRBJ2-7, with D maybe TRBD2 (6 bases). The CDR3 has 14 residues. Germline V gives CDR1 DFQATT, CDR2 SNEGSKA (reference sequence). V was clipped by 5 bases and J by 6 bases, with 20 bases between them. DNA of the CDR3: TGCAGTGCTTTTCTTTCCGGGACTCGGGGCGAGCAGTACTTC. It translates to CSAFLSGTRGEQYF.

This clonotype was seen repeatedly, ten times or more. The CDR3 protein is CASSLFGSSGNTIYF. CDR3 bases: TGTGCCAGCAGCCTATTCGGGTCCTCTGGAAACACCATATATTTT. This chain connects TRBV7-8 to TRBJ1-3; D gene unclear. The CDR3 length is 15 residues. Looked up from germline, CDR1 is SGHVS and CDR2 is FQNEAQ. V dropped 5 bases and J dropped 0 bases, with 11 bases sitting between them.

This clonotype was counted once. The chain uses TRBV18 and TRBJ1-6; D unclear. Germline loops: CDR1 KGHSH, CDR2 LQKENI. The CDR3 runs to 15 residues. Between the trimmed V and J ends, which lost 2 bases and 4 bases, there was a span of 9 bases. CDR3 in DNA: TGTGCCAGCTCACCAACACAGATGTATAATTCACCCCTCCACTTT. The encoded protein is CASSPTQMYNSPLHF.

This clonotype was picked up a small number of times. The V gene is TRBV19, the J gene TRBJ1-5; a possible D gene is TRBD1 (5 bases). Germline V gene data show CDR1 as LNHDA and CDR2 as SQIVND (reference sequence). Trimming removed 5 bases from V and 0 bases from J, with 17 bases in between. The length of the CDR3 is 17 residues. The CDR3 DNA follows: TGTGCCAGTAGTGCCAGGGACTTCGGATTTAGCAATCAGCCCCAGCATTTT. Encoded protein: CASSARDFGFSNQPQHF. The full variable domain, its missing parts supplied by reference TRBV19 and TRBJ1-5, is DGGITQSPKYLFRKEGQNVTLSCEQNLNHDAMYWYRQDPGQGLRLIYYSQIVNDFQKGDIAEGYSVSREKKESFPLTVTSAQKNPTAFYLCASSARDFGFSNQPQHFGDGTRLSIL.

This clonotype appeared many times. The chain couples TRBV7-2 to TRBJ2-7; perhaps TRBD2 as D (6 bases). The V gene's germline CDR1 is SGHTA and CDR2 FQGNSA. The length of the CDR3 is 15 residues. The germline V and J ends were trimmed by 1 base and 6 bases, with 16 bases remaining between them. This CDR3 is CASSLGGATKGEQYF. The CDR3 DNA is TGTGCCAGCAGCTTAGGCGGGGCTACCAAAGGCGAGCAGTACTTC.